This T cell receptor (beta chain) was profiled in a study of T cell changes during pregnancy in multiple sclerosis. Clones were read by immunoSEQ multiplex PCR, and TCRdb kept only the in-frame ones, dropping some. This sample carries over 30,000 clones, roughly 93% of them seen once, and the ten largest clones take 0.35%. V dropped 6 bases and J dropped 2; count of bases not matched to a gene: 6. Per germline, CDR1 MNHNY and CDR2 SVGAGI (reference sequence). The CDR3 totals 15 residues. The sequence derives from a female donor with multiple sclerosis, enrolled in a pregnancy study. This chain connects TRBV6-6 to TRBJ2-1; 8 nucleotides agree with TRBD1. Sequencing was performed on CD4+ T cells from peripheral blood mononuclear cells, taken after pregnancy. The CDR3: CASSFGQGPYNEQFF. The DNA for the CDR3 is TGTGCCAGCAGCTTCGGACAGGGCCCCTACAATGAGCAGTTCTTC.